Below, 9 T cell receptor beta chains from the same sample are listed, as sequenced in a study of blood T cell repertoires in COVID-19. Clones were sequenced by immunoSEQ multiplex PCR, and TCRdb holds only the in-frame ones, with some missing. The sample gives fewer than 250,000 clones, 87% of which show up once; around 2.6% is in the top ten. Material for sequencing was PBMCs or T cells enriched from blood (not recorded which). All receptors derive from a woman between 25 and 40 years old with acute COVID-19.

The chain links TRBV12-3 or TRBV12-4 to TRBJ2-7, with D possibly matching TRBD1 (6 bases). This CDR3 has 12 residues. V dropped 5 bases and J dropped 6 bases, with 11 bases sitting between them. The CDR3 sequence: CASSRHRAEQYF. The CDR3 region has the DNA TGTGCCAGCAGTAGACACAGGGCCGAGCAGTACTTC.

The rearrangement uses TRBV7-2 and TRBJ2-3; 7 nucleotides match TRBD1. Germline CDR1 is SGHTA and CDR2 is FQGNSA. V shed 0 bases and J 5 bases; nucleotides not matched to a gene: 2. The CDR3 has 14 amino acids. Here the CDR3 reads CASSLARGIDTQYF. CDR3 nucleotide sequence: TGTGCCAGCAGCTTAGCCAGGGGGATAGATACGCAGTATTTT.

The sample holds one count of this clone. The V call is TRBV9, the J call TRBJ2-5, with 10 bases fitting TRBD2. This CDR3 contains 16 residues. Germline V gene data show CDR1 as SGDLS and CDR2 as YYNGEE. The V segment lost 0 bases and the J segment 1 base; nucleotides outside the gene matches: 3. In DNA form, the CDR3 reads TGTGCCAGCAGCGTAGGGACTAGCGGAATCCAAGAGACCCAGTACTTC. Protein product: CASSVGTSGIQETQYF.

The chain employs TRBV19 and TRBJ1-2; D may be TRBD1 (5 bases). This CDR3 has 17 residues. Deletions cut 5 bases from V and 8 bases from J, with 27 bases between. Germline lookup yields CDR1 LNHDA and CDR2 SQIVND (reference sequence). The CDR3 spells CASSFLGGAPSGWGYTF. The CDR3 DNA reads as TGTGCCAGTAGTTTCCTGGGAGGGGCGCCCAGCGGTTGGGGCTACACCTTC.

This chain uses TRBV19 with TRBJ2-7; 8 nucleotides line up with TRBD1. V lost 3 bases to trimming and J lost 0 bases; unmatched junction nucleotides: 13. The CDR3 length is 18 residues. CDR1 and CDR2 (germline): LNHDA, SQIVND (reference sequence). CDR3 region: CASSMSTGAEIFSYEQYF. The CDR3 DNA reads TGTGCCAGTAGTATGTCGACAGGGGCCGAGATATTCTCCTACGAGCAGTACTTC.

The rearrangement joins TRBV5-4 to TRBJ2-7; 9 nucleotides match TRBD1. With 0 bases clipped from V and 5 bases from J, the junction kept 3 bases outside the gene matches. The CDR3 covers 14 residues. The germline CDR1 and CDR2 sequences are SGHNT and YYREEE (reference sequence). This chain's CDR3 is CASSLGDRAHEQYF. CDR3 DNA sequence: TGTGCCAGCAGCTTGGGGGACAGGGCGCACGAGCAGTACTTC.

The V call is TRBV7-9, the J call TRBJ2-5; 8 nucleotides agree with TRBD1. Unmatched junction bases numbered 3, after V lost 2 bases and J lost 7 bases. The CDR3 loop spans 13 amino acids. The V gene's germline CDR1 is SEHNR and CDR2 FQNEAQ (reference sequence). The CDR3 spells CASSLNTGGTQYF. Here the CDR3 DNA reads TGTGCCAGCAGCTTAAATACAGGGGGGACCCAGTACTTC.

A single count supports this clone. The V call is TRBV5-1, the J call TRBJ2-1; tentative D call: TRBD1 (5 bases). Trimming took 1 base from V and 5 from J, leaving 13 bases between them. There are 15 residues in the CDR3. CDR1 is SGHRS, CDR2 YFSETQ, per germline. CDR3 protein: CASSLTPDSNNEQFF. As DNA, the CDR3 is TGCGCCAGCAGCTTGACCCCCGACAGCAACAATGAGCAGTTCTTC.

The chain is built from TRBV9 and TRBJ1-5; D not resolved. The germline V and J ends were trimmed by 0 bases and 7 bases, with 11 bases remaining between them. The CDR3 sequence is 14 residues long. CDR1 SGDLS and CDR2 YYNGEE come from the germline V gene. The CDR3 is CASSVGGWSQPQHF. The CDR3 DNA reads TGTGCCAGCAGCGTAGGAGGTTGGAGCCAGCCCCAGCATTTT.